Here is one T cell receptor beta chain with its context. The antigen remains unidentified. This sample stems from a study of cytomegalovirus exposure and HLA in healthy donors. Overall study results and limits: Common viral pathogens (according to a later analysis) appeared linked to several of the most significant clusters. Within a later analysis, the majority of CMV-associated TCR beta chains appeared HLA-restricted. The authors later linked a missense DCLRE1C variant to TCR beta V- and J-gene trimming. Among the CMV-associated chains, a few were confirmed in vitro as specific for CMV antigens.

The germline gives CDR1 MNHNS, CDR2 SASEGT. This CDR3 contains 15 residues. V dropped 4 bases and J dropped 5; count of bases not matched to a gene: 9. The PCR had 60 Vbeta and 13 Jbeta primers. Clones were read by immunoSEQ multiplex PCR, and TCRdb kept only the in-frame ones, dropping some. The sample has tens of thousands of clones. The clonotype originates from a female donor in good health and CMV-seropositive. The V and J genes are TRBV6-1 and TRBJ2-5; 8 bases fit TRBD2. The sequencing input was PBMCs. This CDR3 reads CASSGGLAGLETQYF. CDR3 in DNA: TGTGCCAGCAGTGGCGGACTAGCCGGACTTGAGACCCAGTACTTC.